Listed below are T cell receptor beta chains from one sample, sequenced in a study of T-cell reconstitution after alpha-beta-depleted transplantation in children. TCRdb called the PCR reads again in MiXCR, with one record for every CDR3 protein. The sample yields some 150,000 distinct CDR3 sequences, roughly 8.8% seen once. Sequenced here: PBMCs, mostly from graft donor cells, sampled 180 days after TCRalphabeta/CD19-depleted stem cell transplant. The receptors originated from a female patient aged 2 to 10 who had a stem cell transplant for congenital amegakaryocytic thrombocytopenia, so the T cells may come from the graft donor. Both conserved end residues are part of each CDR3. D genes are given only for firm matches. Size tells how often a clone was seen (once, few, many) or the class of an expanded clone, and some rows leave it out.

TRBJ2-7 | . | TRBV5-5 | many | TGTGCCAGCAGCTTGGAGGTAGGGCGCGAGCAGTACTTC | CASSLEVGREQYF
TRBJ2-1 | TRBD1 | TRBV12-3/TRBV12-4 | . | TGTGCCAGCAGTAAGGGGACAGCAAACAATGAGCAGTTCTTC | CASSKGTANNEQFF
TRBJ2-7 | TRBD1 | TRBV12-3/TRBV12-4 | . | TGTGCCAGCAGCCAAGGGACAGCCCTCCCCTACGAGCAGTACTTC | CASSQGTALPYEQYF
TRBJ1-1 | . | TRBV7-9 | few | TGTGCCAGCAGGATAACGGGGGGAACAGACACTGAAGCTTTCTTT | CASRITGGTDTEAFF
TRBJ2-3 | . | TRBV29-1 | many | TGCAGCGTTGAAGGGCCAGGGGCGAGCACAGATACGCAGTATTTT | CSVEGPGASTDTQYF
TRBJ2-5 | . | TRBV2 | many | TGTGCCAGCAGTCGACTAGGGGAGACCCAGTACTTC | CASSRLGETQYF
TRBJ1-4 | . | TRBV5-5 | . | TGTGCCAGCAGCGTTGACGGACGGCCTGAAAAACTGTTTTTT | CASSVDGRPEKLFF
TRBJ2-7 | TRBD2 | TRBV4-1 | . | TGCGCCAGCAGCCAGAGACCGGGACTAGCGGGGACCTACGAGCAGTACTTC | CASSQRPGLAGTYEQYF
TRBJ2-1 | TRBD1 | TRBV30 | many | TGTGCCTGTCGTACCGGGACAGGATACAATGAGCAGTTCTTC | CACRTGTGYNEQFF
TRBJ1-2 | . | TRBV9 | few | TGTGCCAGCAGCGCTCATGGGGCTAACTATGGCTACACCTTC | CASSAHGANYGYTF
TRBJ1-4 | . | TRBV30 | . | TGTGCCTGGAGTTGGGGGACCACTAATGAAAAACTGTTTTTT | CAWSWGTTNEKLFF
TRBJ2-1 | TRBD2 | TRBV9 | few | TGTGCCAGCAGCGTCTCTAGCGGGGGGGGTAATGAGCAGTTCTTC | CASSVSSGGGNEQFF
TRBJ2-2 | . | TRBV7-2 | . | TGTGCCAGCAGCCCATCCCAAGTTCCCGGGGAGCTGTTTTTT | CASSPSQVPGELFF
TRBJ2-1 | TRBD1 | TRBV24-1 | few | TGTGCCACCAGTGACTGGGACAGGGGGCGCGATGAGCAGTTCTTC | CATSDWDRGRDEQFF
TRBJ1-3 | . | TRBV12-3/TRBV12-4 | few | TGTGCCAGCAGTCCGGGCAGGATTTCCTTAGTGAACACCATATATTTT | CASSPGRISLVNTIYF
TRBJ2-1 | TRBD2 | TRBV20-1 | many | TGCAGTGCTAGAGATCGGGGACTAGCGTTTGAGCAGTTCTTC | CSARDRGLAFEQFF
TRBJ1-3 | . | TRBV5-1 | . | TGCGCCAGCAGGTTTACAGGTAGCTCTGGAAACACCATATATTTT | CASRFTGSSGNTIYF
TRBJ1-4 | TRBD1 | TRBV5-1 | . | TGCGCCAGCAGTTGGACAGGGGAGGGAGGAAAACTGTTTTTT | CASSWTGEGGKLFF
TRBJ2-1 | . | TRBV5-1 | few | TGCGCCAGCTCCCATGGGGGGTGGGAGCAGTTCTTC | CASSHGGWEQFF
TRBJ2-7 | TRBD1 | TRBV18 | . | TGTGCCAGCTCACCAAACCAGGGGGCCTCCTACGAGCAGTACTTC | CASSPNQGASYEQYF
TRBJ1-2 | . | TRBV13 | . | TGTGCCAGCAGCTTAGAACCGGGGCTGAACTATGGCTACACCTTC | CASSLEPGLNYGYTF
TRBJ2-3 | TRBD2 | TRBV24-1 | few | TGTGCCACCAGTGATCCAGTTAGCTGGGAGGGTAGCACAGATACGCAGTATTTT | CATSDPVSWEGSTDTQYF
TRBJ1-2 | TRBD1 | TRBV20-1 | many | TGCAGTGCTAGACCGACAGGGTTTAACTATGGCTACACCTTC | CSARPTGFNYGYTF
TRBJ1-5 | . | TRBV28 | many | TGTGCCAGCACGGCAGGGGCCAATCAGCCCCAGCATTTT | CASTAGANQPQHF
TRBJ2-3 | . | TRBV28 | many | TGTGCCAGCAGTTTATGGGGTCGGAGCACAGATACGCAGTATTTT | CASSLWGRSTDTQYF
TRBJ2-7 | . | TRBV20-1 | many | TGCAGTGCTAGAGGCAGGCTCTACGAGCAGTACTTC | CSARGRLYEQYF
TRBJ2-1 | . | TRBV20-1 | . | TGCAGTGCATTAAATTTCGTCGGGGGTACCTACAATGAGCAGTTCTTC | CSALNFVGGTYNEQFF
TRBJ2-3 | . | TRBV20-1 | few | TGCAGCGGGACATCTAGCACAGATACGCAGTATTTT | CSGTSSTDTQYF
TRBJ2-7 | TRBD1 | TRBV5-1 | many | TGCGCCAGCAGCCCGCGGACAGGAAGCTCCTACGAGCAGTACTTC | CASSPRTGSSYEQYF
TRBJ2-1 | . | TRBV29-1 | many | TGCAGCGTATCTACCTACAATGAGCAGTTCTTC | CSVSTYNEQFF
TRBJ1-3 | . | TRBV5-1 | many | TGCGCCAGCAGCCCGGGGACCGCCGGAAACACCATATATTTT | CASSPGTAGNTIYF
TRBJ2-1 | TRBD2 | TRBV7-3 | . | TGTGCCAGCAGCTCCCCGGGTAGCGGGAGTTTGGATGAGCAGTTCTTC | CASSSPGSGSLDEQFF
TRBJ2-5 | TRBD2 | TRBV20-1 | . | TGCAGTGCTCGACTAGCGGCTTACCAAGAGACCCAGTACTTC | CSARLAAYQETQYF
TRBJ2-7 | TRBD1 | TRBV5-6 | . | TGTGCCAGCAGCTTGTTGGGACAGGGGGCTCACGAGCAGTACTTC | CASSLLGQGAHEQYF
TRBJ2-5 | TRBD2 | TRBV20-1 | . | TGCAGTGCTATTGGGACTAGCGGTAATCAAGAGACCCAGTACTTC | CSAIGTSGNQETQYF
TRBJ2-1 | . | TRBV4-2 | many | TGTGCCAGCAGCCGAAGGGGGGAGCTCTACAATGAGCAGTTCTTC | CASSRRGELYNEQFF
TRBJ2-7 | TRBD2 | TRBV5-3 | . | TGTGCCATGGGCCCGGGGCTCGCGGGGGGAGGGTCCTACGAGCAGTACTTC | CAMGPGLAGGGSYEQYF
TRBJ1-1 | . | TRBV20-1 | once | TGCAGTGCTAGAGCAGGGCTAAACACTGAAGCTTTCTTT | CSARAGLNTEAFF
TRBJ2-7 | TRBD2 | TRBV4-3 | . | TGCGCCAGCAGTCTTCTAGCGGATTTTAGGTACGAGCAGTACTTC | CASSLLADFRYEQYF
TRBJ1-6 | . | TRBV13 | many | TGTGCCAGCAGCTTTCGGGACTCCCATGTGGCCCTCCACTTT | CASSFRDSHVALHF
TRBJ2-7 | . | TRBV28 | many | TGTGCCAGCAGTCAACAGGGAGGGGGCCACGAGCAGTACTTC | CASSQQGGGHEQYF
TRBJ2-1 | . | TRBV14 | many | TGTGCCAGCAGCCAAGTTGGGGGCCTCCGCAATGAGCAGTTCTTC | CASSQVGGLRNEQFF
TRBJ2-6 | . | TRBV5-1 | few | TGCGCCAGCAGCTTAAAACAGGAGAGCTCTGGGGCCAACGTCCTGACTTTC | CASSLKQESSGANVLTF
TRBJ2-7 | TRBD1 | TRBV6-1 | . | TGTGCCAGCAGTGAAATTGACAGGGGGCACGAGCAGTACTTC | CASSEIDRGHEQYF
TRBJ2-7 | TRBD2 | TRBV10-3 | many | TGTGCCATCAGTGAGTCTAGCGGGATCAAATACGAGCAGTACTTC | CAISESSGIKYEQYF
TRBJ2-2 | . | TRBV29-1 | many | TGCAGCACCGATGTGGGGGCCACCGGGGAGCTGTTTTTT | CSTDVGATGELFF